These 24 T cell receptor beta chains share one sample of origin, sequenced in a study of T cell changes during pregnancy in multiple sclerosis. Generated by immunoSEQ multiplex PCR, the TCRdb table keeps only in-frame clones and is missing some. This sample yields some 21,000 clones, of which over 80% are seen a single time; 15% to 18% belongs to the top ten. Source: CD8+ T cells from peripheral blood mononuclear cells, taken in the first trimester of pregnancy. These receptors originate from a female donor in good health, enrolled as a control in a pregnancy study.

This clone has a single count. The gene calls are TRBV28 and TRBJ1-5, with TRBD1 matching over 7 bases. Looked up from germline, CDR1 is MDHEN and CDR2 is SYDVKM. The CDR3 contains 14 residues. Germline trimming cut 3 bases from V and 6 bases from J; bases unmatched to any gene: 5. CDR3 protein: CASSLRGRSQPQHF. The CDR3 nucleotides are TGTGCCAGCAGTTTGAGGGGGCGTAGTCAGCCCCAGCATTTT.

The chain is built from TRBV27 and TRBJ2-4; D is undetermined. V was cut by 5 bases and J by 7 bases, with 12 bases left in between. This CDR3 is built from 13 residues. Germline V lookup: CDR1 MNHEY, CDR2 SMNVEV (reference sequence). The CDR3 coding sequence is TGTGCCAGCAGTCCTCAATACGGTAACATTCAGTACTTC. The encoded protein is CASSPQYGNIQYF.

This chain links TRBV27 with TRBJ2-1, with TRBD2 matching over 11 bases. The CDR3 sequence is 18 residues long. The ends lost 5 bases at V and 7 bases at J; junction bases unmatched: 16. CDR1 MNHEY and CDR2 SMNVEV come from the germline V gene (reference sequence). Here the CDR3 DNA reads TGTGCCAGCAGTCCGTACTCAACACTAGCGGGAGCTACAAATGAGCAGTTCTTC. Protein sequence: CASSPYSTLAGATNEQFF.

This chain joins TRBV4-2 and TRBJ2-7; 10 bases agree with TRBD2. From germline, CDR1 is LGHNA and CDR2 YNFKEQ. This CDR3 has 15 amino acids. After removal of 0 bases from V and 4 bases from J, the junction contained 3 bases not matched to a gene. CDR3 nucleotide sequence: TGTGCCAGCAGCCAAGAGTCTAGCGGGAGTTACGAGCAGTACTTC. Translated: CASSQESSGSYEQYF.

This chain connects TRBV12-5 to TRBJ1-1; 7 bases map to TRBD1. The CDR3 contains 12 residues. Germline CDR1 is LGHNT and CDR2 is FRNRAP. V was clipped by 5 bases and J by 11 bases; unmatched bases: 8. In DNA form, the CDR3 reads TGTGCTAGTGGTCCAGGGGGACCGGGCGCTTTCTTT. Its translation is CASGPGGPGAFF.

This chain joins TRBV7-8 and TRBJ2-1, with 15 bases aligning to TRBD2. V gave up 5 bases and J gave up 7 bases; unmatched junction bases: 6. Per germline, CDR1 SGHVS and CDR2 FQNEAQ. This CDR3 has 16 residues. CDR3 protein: CASSARGLAGGNEQFF. Here the CDR3 DNA reads TGTGCCAGCAGCGCACGAGGACTAGCGGGAGGGAATGAGCAGTTCTTC.

The CDR3 region is CASSFGTGRSYEQYF. The CDR3 DNA reads TGTGCCAGCAGCTTCGGGACAGGGAGGTCCTACGAGCAGTACTTC. The chain recombines TRBV5-5 with TRBJ2-7, with TRBD1 matching 9 bases. Germline CDR1 and CDR2: SGHKS and YYEKEE (reference sequence). CDR3 length equals 15 residues. V trimming: 2 bases; J trimming: 1 base; junction bases outside the gene matches: 4.

The V and J genes are TRBV29-1 and TRBJ1-2; TRBD1 agrees at 7 bases. This CDR3 spans 13 amino acids. The germline V gene encodes CDR1 SQVTM and CDR2 ANQGSEA. The V and J ends lost 3 bases and 6 bases, in that order; junction bases with no gene match: 7. In DNA form, the CDR3 reads TGCAGCGTTGACCCACGACAGGGCCATGGCTACACCTTC. This sequence encodes CSVDPRQGHGYTF.

The V call is TRBV5-6, the J call TRBJ2-7; TRBD1 is a possible D gene (6 bases). The CDR3 consists of 14 residues. Germline assignment: CDR1 SGHDT and CDR2 YYEEEE. V was shortened by 2 bases and J by 4 bases, with 13 bases between the two germline ends. The CDR3: CASSLVRGGYEQYF. CDR3 in DNA: TGTGCCAGCAGCTTAGTCAGGGGTGGGTACGAGCAGTACTTC.

The chain employs TRBV6-1 and TRBJ2-6; 7 bases fit TRBD1. The CDR3 consists of 14 residues. Germline CDR1 MNHNS, CDR2 SASEGT. The V gene end was trimmed by 6 bases and the J gene end by 1 base; junction bases not matched to a gene: 0. CDR3 sequence reads: CASRTGSGANVLTF. CDR3 bases: TGTGCCAGCAGGACAGGGTCTGGGGCCAACGTCCTGACTTTC.

V and J are TRBV9 and TRBJ1-5; 8 positions agree with TRBD1. The CDR3 contains 15 residues. The germline CDR1 and CDR2 sequences are SGDLS and YYNGEE. Trimming at V came to 0 bases and at J to 6 bases, leaving 5 bases not matched to a gene. The CDR3 sequence: CASSVGTGRGQPQHF. CDR3 in DNA: TGTGCCAGCAGCGTAGGGACAGGGAGGGGTCAGCCCCAGCATTTT.

This sequence joins TRBV2 and TRBJ2-5, with D maybe TRBD1 (5 bases). V lost 2 bases and J 5 bases, leaving 12 bases between the germline ends. The CDR3 is made up of 14 amino acids. CDR1 is SNHLY and CDR2 is FYNNEI in the germline V gene. The CDR3 region is CASSEWTPQETQYF. The DNA of the CDR3 is TGTGCCAGCAGTGAATGGACACCGCAGGAGACCCAGTACTTC. Filled out from reference TRBV2 and TRBJ2-5, the complete variable domain reads EPEVTQTPSHQVTQMGQEVILRCVPISNHLYFYWYRQILGQKVEFLVSFYNNEISEKSEIFDDQFSVERPDGSNFTLKIRSTKLEDSAMYFCASSEWTPQETQYFGPGTRLLVL.

This clone qualifies as medium-sized. The V gene is TRBV21-1, the J gene TRBJ2-7; the DNA was not used to check the table's D call, TRBD1. TRBV21-1 is shown as a pseudogene. There are 16 residues in the CDR3. CDR3 region: CASSPMKGGQGHEQYF. The DNA for the CDR3 is TGTGCCAGCAGCCCGATGAAGGGGGGACAGGGCCACGAGCAGTACTTC.

This clone was observed a few times. This rearrangement joins TRBV6-6 to TRBJ1-1; 7 bases are a match to TRBD1. The CDR3 runs 15 residues. V shed 2 bases, J shed 5 bases, and the junction held 8 bases outside the gene matches. The germline V gene encodes CDR1 MNHNY and CDR2 SVGAGI (reference sequence). CDR3 loop: CASSYTPDRDTEAFF. CDR3 coding DNA: TGTGCCAGCAGTTACACGCCCGACAGGGATACTGAAGCTTTCTTT.

The V gene is TRBV6-1, the J gene TRBJ1-3, with D unresolved. The CDR3 extends over 16 amino acids. Between the trimmed V and J ends, which lost 0 bases and 0 bases, there was a span of 9 bases. CDR1 MNHNS and CDR2 SASEGT come from the germline V gene. Here the CDR3 reads CASSEAADLSGNTIYF. CDR3 in DNA: TGTGCCAGCAGTGAAGCGGCGGATCTCTCTGGAAACACCATATATTTT.

CDR3 amino acids: CASSPTSGSLQGDIAEAYNEQFF. DNA for the CDR3: TGTGCCAGCAGCCCCACTAGCGGAAGCCTACAAGGGGACATAGCGGAAGCCTACAATGAGCAGTTCTTC. The chain is built from TRBV13 and TRBJ2-1, with 8 bases that match TRBD2. The germline CDR1 and CDR2 sequences are PRHDT and FYEKMQ (reference sequence). The CDR3 totals 23 residues. Trimming took 5 bases from V and 2 from J; bases not matched to a gene: 29.

The chain joins TRBV9 to TRBJ2-2; 7 nucleotides agree with TRBD2. CDR1 and CDR2 from the germline V gene are SGDLS and YYNGEE. J gave up 0 bases and V 4 bases, and 12 bases lay outside the gene matches. This CDR3 is built from 18 residues. The CDR3 region has the DNA TGTGCCAGCAGCCCCGAAACAGGACTAGACGCGAACACCGGGGAGCTGTTTTTT. Protein: CASSPETGLDANTGELFF.

This sequence joins TRBV19 and TRBJ2-2, with TRBD2 matching 8 bases. Germline V CDR1 and CDR2: LNHDA, SQIVND (reference sequence). The CDR3 has 16 residues. Germline trimming cut 0 bases from V and 6 bases from J; bases unmatched to any gene: 6. The CDR3 sequence is CASSIERTSMAGELFF. CDR3 DNA: TGTGCCAGTAGTATAGAAAGGACTAGCATGGCCGGGGAGCTGTTTTTT.

The V gene is TRBV19, the J gene TRBJ1-3; D not resolved. Germline CDR1 LNHDA, CDR2 SQIVND (reference sequence). V was pared by 6 bases and J by 5 bases, with 14 bases between. The CDR3 is made up of 14 amino acids. CDR3 in DNA: TGTGCCAGTAGCTCCTTGGCAGGTAGAAACACCATATATTTT. This gives the protein CASSSLAGRNTIYF.

V usage is TRBV12-5 and J usage is TRBJ1-5; the match to TRBD1 covers 8 bases. There are 17 residues in the CDR3. V lost 1 base and J lost 7; bases outside the gene matches: 12. Looked up from germline, CDR1 is LGHNT and CDR2 is FRNRAP. The CDR3 DNA sequence: TGTGCTAGTGGTTTGGCGAGAGGTCAGGGGGCAGGACAGCCCCAGCATTTT. Translation gives CASGLARGQGAGQPQHF.

This clone is medium-sized in the sample. The rearrangement uses TRBV6-4 and TRBJ2-2; perhaps TRBD2 as D (7 bases). V lost 3 bases to trimming and J lost 4 bases, with 15 bases between them. This CDR3 region has 16 residues. CDR1 MRHNA and CDR2 SNTAGT come from the germline V gene. The CDR3 nucleotides are TGTGCCAGCAGTGAGGCGGCGGGGGCCCTCACCGGGGAGCTGTTTTTT. Encoded protein: CASSEAAGALTGELFF.

J is TRBJ2-7 and V is TRBV4-3; 8 bases agree with TRBD1. The CDR3 has 16 residues. Germline CDR1 is LGHNA and CDR2 is YSLEER. Trimming cost V 0 bases and J 5 bases; bases outside gene matches: 9. The CDR3: CASSQEIIQGANEQYF. The CDR3 bases are TGCGCCAGCAGCCAAGAGATTATCCAGGGGGCGAACGAGCAGTACTTC.

The chain has TRBV5-1 and TRBJ2-1; a possible D gene is TRBD1 (6 bases). Germline lookup yields CDR1 SGHRS and CDR2 YFSETQ. This CDR3 has 15 amino acids. Trimming left V 5 bases short and J 2 bases short, with 14 bases between. CDR3 in DNA: TGCGCCAGCAGTGGACAGCACATCCCCTACAATGAGCAGTTCTTC. This encodes CASSGQHIPYNEQFF. Combining the CDR3 with reference TRBV5-1 and TRBJ2-1 gives the whole variable domain KAGVTQTPRYLIKTRGQQVTLSCSPISGHRSVSWYQQTPGQGLQFLFEYFSETQRNKGNFPGRFSGRQFSNSRSEMNVSTLELGDSALYLCASSGQHIPYNEQFFGPGTRLTVL.

V gene TRBV7-9 combines with J gene TRBJ2-5; TRBD2 matches at 8 bases. This CDR3 is built from 18 residues. V lost 5 bases and J lost 3; bases outside the gene matches: 17. Germline CDR1 is SEHNR and CDR2 is FQNEAQ (reference sequence). The CDR3 DNA is TGTGCCAGCAGCAGCTATGGCGGGGGGTCCGTGGGAGAAGAGACCCAGTACTTC. This codes for CASSSYGGGSVGEETQYF.